This is a list of T cell receptor beta chains from one sample in a study of early T cells in non-severe SARS-CoV-2 infection. TCRdb reanalysed the 5' RACE reads using MiXCR and keeps one entry per CDR3 protein. The data contain 75,000 to 90,000 distinct CDR3 sequences, 5.5% to 7.5% of them seen just once; the ten biggest clones take up less than 8%. Sequences were obtained from whole blood. The receptors were sampled from an adult who was a healthcare worker with PCR-confirmed SARS-CoV-2 infection or an uninfected control (not recorded which). The CDR3 runs from the conserved cysteine through the conserved F or W. D genes are given only for firm matches. Clone size appears in some rows only: once, few, many, or a class for an expanded clone.

V gene: TRBV6-2/TRBV6-3
D gene: .
J gene: TRBJ2-2
clone size: few
CDR3 protein: CASSGYNTGELFF
CDR3 DNA: TGTGCCAGCAGTGGCTACAACACCGGGGAGCTGTTTTTT

V gene: TRBV12-3/TRBV12-4
D gene: .
J gene: TRBJ1-6
clone size: many
CDR3 protein: CASRLADGYNSPLHF
CDR3 DNA: TGTGCCAGCAGATTAGCCGACGGGTATAATTCACCCCTCCACTTT

V gene: TRBV28
D gene: .
J gene: TRBJ2-3
clone size: many
CDR3 protein: CASSLGGPTDTQYF
CDR3 DNA: TGTGCCAGCAGTTTAGGAGGGCCCACAGATACGCAGTATTTT

V gene: TRBV6-6
D gene: TRBD1
J gene: TRBJ2-6
clone size: many
CDR3 protein: CASSYGTASSGANVLTF
CDR3 DNA: TGTGCCAGCAGTTACGGGACAGCGAGCTCTGGGGCCAACGTCCTGACTTTC

V gene: TRBV15
D gene: .
J gene: TRBJ2-7
clone size: .
CDR3 protein: CATSRDLGGPGEQYF
CDR3 DNA: TGTGCCACCAGCAGAGATCTAGGGGGGCCCGGCGAGCAGTACTTC

V gene: TRBV29-1
D gene: .
J gene: TRBJ2-3
clone size: many
CDR3 protein: CSVEEGDTQYF
CDR3 DNA: TGCAGCGTTGAAGAAGGCGATACGCAGTATTTT

V gene: TRBV11-2
D gene: TRBD2
J gene: TRBJ2-1
clone size: .
CDR3 protein: CASSEAPAGGGLSYNEQFF
CDR3 DNA: TGTGCCAGCAGCGAGGCCCCAGCGGGAGGGGGGTTATCCTACAATGAGCAGTTCTTC

V gene: TRBV11-2
D gene: .
J gene: TRBJ2-6
clone size: many
CDR3 protein: CASSLGANVLTF
CDR3 DNA: TGTGCCAGCAGCTTGGGGGCCAACGTCCTGACTTTC

V gene: TRBV27
D gene: TRBD2
J gene: TRBJ2-3
clone size: many
CDR3 protein: CASSFLRGALTDTQYF
CDR3 DNA: TGTGCCAGCAGTTTCTTGCGGGGGGCTCTCACAGATACGCAGTATTTT

V gene: TRBV11-2
D gene: .
J gene: TRBJ1-1
clone size: many
CDR3 protein: CASRRTAEAFF
CDR3 DNA: TGTGCCAGCCGCCGGACAGCCGAAGCTTTCTTT

V gene: TRBV6-1
D gene: .
J gene: TRBJ1-5
clone size: .
CDR3 protein: CASSDNIGGLNQPQHF
CDR3 DNA: TGTGCCAGCAGTGATAACATAGGGGGACTCAATCAGCCCCAGCATTTT

V gene: TRBV7-2
D gene: .
J gene: TRBJ2-7
clone size: .
CDR3 protein: CASSLGPRVSNEQYF
CDR3 DNA: TGTGCCAGCAGCTTAGGTCCTCGGGTTAGCAACGAGCAGTACTTC

V gene: TRBV11-2
D gene: .
J gene: TRBJ2-7
clone size: many
CDR3 protein: CASSTRGPEQYF
CDR3 DNA: TGTGCCAGCAGCACCCGGGGCCCCGAGCAGTACTTC

V gene: TRBV12-3/TRBV12-4
D gene: .
J gene: TRBJ2-2
clone size: few
CDR3 protein: CASKRATNTGELFF
CDR3 DNA: TGTGCCAGCAAGCGAGCCACGAACACCGGGGAGCTGTTTTTT

V gene: TRBV2
D gene: .
J gene: TRBJ2-1
clone size: many
CDR3 protein: CASSYPGVGHNEQFF
CDR3 DNA: TGTGCCAGCAGTTACCCGGGGGTAGGCCACAATGAGCAGTTCTTC

V gene: TRBV20-1
D gene: .
J gene: TRBJ2-4
clone size: .
CDR3 protein: CAGRETDIQYF
CDR3 DNA: TGCGCCGGACGGGAGACAGACATTCAGTACTTC

V gene: TRBV19
D gene: .
J gene: TRBJ1-5
clone size: many
CDR3 protein: CASSRTRTAGNQPQHF
CDR3 DNA: TGTGCCAGTAGTCGCACCCGGACAGCCGGCAATCAGCCCCAGCATTTT

V gene: TRBV7-8
D gene: .
J gene: TRBJ1-1
clone size: many
CDR3 protein: CASSLPGLGTEAFF
CDR3 DNA: TGTGCCAGCAGCTTACCAGGGTTAGGGACTGAAGCTTTCTTT

V gene: TRBV20-1
D gene: TRBD2
J gene: TRBJ2-5
clone size: many
CDR3 protein: CSAQKGAGNQETQYF
CDR3 DNA: TGCAGTGCCCAAAAAGGAGCGGGGAACCAAGAGACCCAGTACTTC

V gene: TRBV11-2
D gene: .
J gene: TRBJ2-3
clone size: few
CDR3 protein: CASSLPQELTDTQYF
CDR3 DNA: TGTGCCAGCAGCTTACCCCAGGAGCTCACAGATACGCAGTATTTT

V gene: TRBV7-2
D gene: .
J gene: TRBJ2-7
clone size: few
CDR3 protein: CASSFRLGREQYF
CDR3 DNA: TGTGCCAGCAGCTTTCGGCTAGGGCGAGAGCAGTACTTC

V gene: TRBV6-1
D gene: .
J gene: TRBJ1-1
clone size: many
CDR3 protein: CASTGGRGTEAFF
CDR3 DNA: TGTGCCAGCACCGGGGGGCGAGGCACTGAAGCTTTCTTT

V gene: TRBV28
D gene: TRBD1
J gene: TRBJ1-5
clone size: many
CDR3 protein: CASSLSESRGLSNQPQHF
CDR3 DNA: TGTGCCAGCAGTTTATCCGAAAGCAGGGGGCTAAGCAATCAGCCCCAGCATTTT

V gene: TRBV6-4
D gene: TRBD2
J gene: TRBJ2-3
clone size: few
CDR3 protein: CASSESSGRTDTQYF
CDR3 DNA: TGTGCCAGCAGTGAGTCTAGCGGGCGCACAGATACGCAGTATTTT

V gene: TRBV28
D gene: TRBD2
J gene: TRBJ2-1
clone size: many
CDR3 protein: CASRLAGKYNEQFF
CDR3 DNA: TGTGCCAGCAGACTAGCGGGGAAGTACAATGAGCAGTTCTTC

V gene: TRBV29-1
D gene: .
J gene: TRBJ1-2
clone size: .
CDR3 protein: CSVEDGANYGYTF
CDR3 DNA: TGCAGCGTTGAGGACGGCGCTAACTATGGCTACACCTTC

V gene: TRBV18
D gene: TRBD1
J gene: TRBJ2-7
clone size: .
CDR3 protein: CASSPLQGDSYEQYF
CDR3 DNA: TGTGCCAGCTCACCACTCCAGGGGGATTCCTACGAGCAGTACTTC

V gene: TRBV6-1
D gene: .
J gene: TRBJ1-2
clone size: .
CDR3 protein: CASSEGLQPTPLGYTF
CDR3 DNA: TGTGCCAGCAGTGAAGGGTTACAGCCGACTCCCCTCGGCTACACCTTC

V gene: TRBV5-1
D gene: .
J gene: TRBJ2-3
clone size: few
CDR3 protein: CASTRNRGTDTQYF
CDR3 DNA: TGCGCCAGCACCAGGAACAGGGGCACAGATACGCAGTATTTT

V gene: TRBV12-3/TRBV12-4
D gene: TRBD1
J gene: TRBJ2-6
clone size: many
CDR3 protein: CASSTGGTAGANVLTF
CDR3 DNA: TGTGCCAGCAGTACAGGGGGGACGGCTGGGGCCAACGTCCTGACTTTC

V gene: TRBV29-1
D gene: .
J gene: TRBJ2-3
clone size: many
CDR3 protein: CSVAPHGATDTQYF
CDR3 DNA: TGCAGCGTCGCGCCACACGGGGCCACAGATACGCAGTATTTT

V gene: TRBV4-3
D gene: .
J gene: TRBJ2-1
clone size: .
CDR3 protein: CASSQGVQRSSYNEQFF
CDR3 DNA: TGCGCCAGCAGCCAAGGGGTTCAACGGAGCTCCTACAATGAGCAGTTCTTC

V gene: TRBV12-3/TRBV12-4
D gene: TRBD1
J gene: TRBJ1-4
clone size: .
CDR3 protein: CASSLRTGPAEKLFF
CDR3 DNA: TGTGCCAGCAGTCTACGGACAGGGCCAGCGGAAAAACTGTTTTTT

V gene: TRBV19
D gene: TRBD2
J gene: TRBJ2-2
clone size: few
CDR3 protein: CASKTSGRVNTGELFF
CDR3 DNA: TGTGCCAGTAAAACTAGCGGGAGAGTCAACACCGGGGAGCTGTTTTTT

V gene: TRBV4-2
D gene: TRBD2
J gene: TRBJ2-1
clone size: many
CDR3 protein: CASSRSAGDSYNEQFF
CDR3 DNA: TGTGCCAGCAGCCGTTCAGCGGGAGACTCCTACAATGAGCAGTTCTTC

V gene: TRBV13
D gene: .
J gene: TRBJ2-5
clone size: few
CDR3 protein: CASSPWSSEETQYF
CDR3 DNA: TGTGCCAGCAGCCCCTGGTCATCTGAAGAGACCCAGTACTTC

V gene: TRBV25-1
D gene: TRBD1
J gene: TRBJ1-5
clone size: many
CDR3 protein: CASSEDRGHQPQHF
CDR3 DNA: TGTGCCAGCAGTGAAGACAGGGGGCATCAGCCCCAGCATTTT

V gene: TRBV13
D gene: .
J gene: TRBJ2-2
clone size: many
CDR3 protein: CASSRGPGELFF
CDR3 DNA: TGTGCCAGCAGCCGGGGTCCCGGGGAGCTGTTTTTT

V gene: TRBV7-9
D gene: .
J gene: TRBJ1-6
clone size: many
CDR3 protein: CASREGNSPLHF
CDR3 DNA: TGTGCCAGCAGGGAAGGAAATTCACCCCTCCACTTT

V gene: TRBV19
D gene: .
J gene: TRBJ1-5
clone size: .
CDR3 protein: CASSIGRGQPQHF
CDR3 DNA: TGTGCCAGTAGTATTGGTCGTGGTCAGCCCCAGCATTTT

V gene: TRBV6-2/TRBV6-3
D gene: .
J gene: TRBJ2-5
clone size: many
CDR3 protein: CASSYYRTPQETQYF
CDR3 DNA: TGTGCCAGCAGTTATTACCGGACACCACAAGAGACCCAGTACTTC